This TCR beta chain was captured in a study of OX40 agonist ivuxolimab in advanced cancers. Study context: Patients were infused with ivuxolimab every 2 weeks at 0.01 to 10 mg/kg. Allowance was made for prior anti-PD-1, anti-PD-L1 or anti-CTLA-4 therapy, and roughly 40% had some. Among those enrolled, mean age was about 62 years (range roughly 20 to 79) and less than 90% were male.

Note on this clone: Antigen: not known.

The method was immunoSEQ multiplex PCR; TCRdb's version includes in-frame clones alone and lacks a portion of them. In the table there are about 23,000 clones, over 70% of which are singletons. Study-level findings and limits: Circulating CD4+ and CD8+ T cells showed clonal expansion by week 6 at 0.1 to 3.0 mg/kg.

The CDR3 spans 14 residues. V lost 6 bases and J lost 4; bases outside the gene matches: 8. Per the germline V gene, CDR1 is MDHEN and CDR2 is SYDVKM. The J gene is TRBJ1-2, the V gene TRBV28, with 7 bases aligning to TRBD1. This TCR came from an adult with an advanced solid tumor such as melanoma, head and neck, liver or kidney cancer. The material sequenced was CD4+ or CD8+ T cells sorted from blood, taken in a trial of the OX40 agonist ivuxolimab. The CDR3 bases are TGTGCCAGCAGAGCCTCAGGGACAGCCTATGGCTACACCTTC. Translated, it gives CASRASGTAYGYTF.